The entry below gives a single T cell receptor beta chain sequence along with its context. The CDR3 has 15 amino acids. Trimming took 6 bases from V and 8 from J; bases not matched to a gene: 14. Germline CDR1 and CDR2: SGDLS and YYNGEE. The PCR had 60 Vbeta and 13 Jbeta primers. The assay was immunoSEQ multiplex PCR, and TCRdb's table has in-frame clones only and misses some. The sample gives about 110,000 clones, over 60% of which show up once; roughly an eighth is in the top ten. This sample was taken from a study of cytomegalovirus exposure and HLA in healthy donors. This TCR came from a man aged 25-45 years in good health and CMV-seropositive. The chain is built from TRBV9 and TRBJ2-1; 7 nucleotides line up with TRBD2. The source material was PBMCs. CDR3 protein: CASNAWGGGGDEQFF. In DNA form, the CDR3 reads TGTGCCAGCAACGCGTGGGGCGGGGGTGGGGATGAGCAGTTCTTC.